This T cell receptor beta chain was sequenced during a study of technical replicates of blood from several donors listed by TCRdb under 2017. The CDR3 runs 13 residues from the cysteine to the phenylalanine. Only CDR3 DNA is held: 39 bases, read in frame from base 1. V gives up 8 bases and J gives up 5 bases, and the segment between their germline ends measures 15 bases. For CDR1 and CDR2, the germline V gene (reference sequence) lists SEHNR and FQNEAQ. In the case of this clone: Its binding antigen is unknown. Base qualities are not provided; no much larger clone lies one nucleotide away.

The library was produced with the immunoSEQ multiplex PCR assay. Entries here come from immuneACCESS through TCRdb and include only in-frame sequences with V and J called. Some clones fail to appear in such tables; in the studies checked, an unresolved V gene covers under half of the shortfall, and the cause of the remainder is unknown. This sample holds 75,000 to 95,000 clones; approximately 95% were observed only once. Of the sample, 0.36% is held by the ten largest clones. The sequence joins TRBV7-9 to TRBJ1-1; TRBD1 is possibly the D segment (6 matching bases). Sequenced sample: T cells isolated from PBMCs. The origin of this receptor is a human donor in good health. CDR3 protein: CASVRSGTTEAFF. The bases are TGTGCCAGCGTCAGGTCGGGGACAACTGAAGCTTTCTTT.